This TCR beta chain was identified during a study of T-cell reconstitution after alpha-beta-depleted transplantation in children. Unique molecular identifiers were used in preparing the TCRbeta library. Each CDR3 protein is one row after TCRdb ran MiXCR on the PCR reads. The sample has more than 450,000 distinct CDR3 sequences; 18% are singletons. CDR1 and CDR2 (germline): KGHSY, FQNENV. CDR3 length equals 12 residues. V gave up 4 bases and J gave up 2 bases, with 5 bases separating them. The sequence came from a human donor who donated a stem cell graft to a child with acute lymphoblastic leukemia. The sample here was PBMCs from the stem cell graft donor, taken from the stem cell graft. The chain is built from TRBV16 and TRBJ1-2, with D unresolved. The chain's CDR3 is CASSLMNYGYTF. As DNA, the CDR3 is TGTGCCAGCAGCCTGATGAACTATGGCTACACCTTC.